This is a list of T cell receptor beta chains from one sample in a study of blood T cell repertoires in COVID-19. Generated by immunoSEQ multiplex PCR, the TCRdb table keeps only in-frame clones and is missing some. Among roughly 380,000 clones listed, around nine tenths were seen once. Specimen: peripheral blood. The receptors were sampled from a woman aged 40 to 50 with COVID-19, enrolled during active disease. CDR3s include the opening cysteine and the closing phenylalanine or tryptophan. A D gene is named only where the DNA matches it firmly. For some rows the clone size is stated as once, few or many, or as a class when expanded; others skip it.

clone size | J gene | V gene | D gene | CDR3 DNA | CDR3 protein
NA | TRBJ1-2 | TRBV6-2/TRBV6-3 | TRBD1 | TGTGCCAGCAGTTGGACAGGGAGGTATGGCTACACCTTC | CASSWTGRYGYTF
NA | TRBJ1-2 | TRBV7-2 | NA | TGTGCCAGCAGCCCTACCACAGTATTGGGCTATGGCTACACCTTC | CASSPTTVLGYGYTF
NA | TRBJ2-5 | TRBV7-2 | TRBD2 | TGTGCCAGCAGCCCGAGACTAGCGGGGGGGCCGGAGACCCAGTACTTC | CASSPRLAGGPETQYF
NA | TRBJ1-1 | TRBV30 | NA | TGTGCCTGGAGTCCACTCACTGAAGCTTTCTTT | CAWSPLTEAFF
NA | TRBJ1-1 | TRBV5-1 | NA | TGCGCCAGCAGCCTACAGGGGAACACTGAAGCTTTCTTT | CASSLQGNTEAFF
NA | TRBJ2-1 | TRBV7-2 | TRBD2 | TGTGCCAGCAGCTTAACGTGGGGGTTGGGAAGCGGGAGAGTAAATGAGCAGTTCTTC | CASSLTWGLGSGRVNEQFF
once | TRBJ2-1 | TRBV7-2 | NA | TGTGCCAGCCGCTTAAGAAATCTGGGGAGCTCCTACAATGAGCAGTTCTTC | CASRLRNLGSSYNEQFF
once | TRBJ2-7 | TRBV25-1 | NA | TGTGCCAGCAGGCCTGGCGGCCCAACCTACGAGCAGTACTTC | CASRPGGPTYEQYF
NA | TRBJ2-3 | TRBV7-2 | TRBD2 | TGTGCCAGCAGCCTGGATAGGACTAGCGGGACTAGCACAGATACGCAGTATTTT | CASSLDRTSGTSTDTQYF
NA | TRBJ2-7 | TRBV7-2 | TRBD2 | TGTGCCAGCAGCTTAGTGAGCGGGGGGCAACTTTCTCGCGAGCAGTACTTC | CASSLVSGGQLSREQYF
once | TRBJ1-2 | TRBV4-3 | NA | TGCGCCAGCAGCCAACTAGGGGGACGCTATGGCTACACCTTC | CASSQLGGRYGYTF
NA | TRBJ2-5 | TRBV4-3 | TRBD1 | TGCGCCAGCAGCCCCCGACAGGGCAGTGAGACCCAGTACTTC | CASSPRQGSETQYF
NA | TRBJ2-2 | TRBV7-9 | TRBD2 | TGTGCCAGCAGCTTAGGGTGGACTAGCGGGGACGCCGGGGAGCTGTTTTTT | CASSLGWTSGDAGELFF
NA | TRBJ1-1 | TRBV5-1 | NA | TGCGCCAGCAGCTTGGACCCCCAGGTGGGGAACACTGAAGCTTTCTTT | CASSLDPQVGNTEAFF
NA | TRBJ2-1 | TRBV7-9 | TRBD1 | TGTGCCAGCAGCTTAAGGGGACAGGGAAACAATGAGCAGTTCTTC | CASSLRGQGNNEQFF
NA | TRBJ2-7 | TRBV27 | NA | TGTGCCAGCAGTTTATGGAACAGGGTGGGTTACGAGCAGTACTTC | CASSLWNRVGYEQYF
NA | TRBJ1-4 | TRBV4-3 | NA | TGCGCCAGCAGCCCCCTCGGGTCCAATAATGAAAAACTGTTTTTT | CASSPLGSNNEKLFF
NA | TRBJ2-2 | TRBV18 | TRBD2 | TGTGCCAGCTCACCCCAAGCGGGAGGGAGTCCCAGGGAGCTGTTTTTT | CASSPQAGGSPRELFF
NA | TRBJ2-3 | TRBV7-3 | TRBD2 | TGTGCCAGCAGCTTAAGTGCTAGCGGGCGAACAGATACGCAGTATTTT | CASSLSASGRTDTQYF
once | TRBJ1-2 | TRBV15 | TRBD1 | TGTGCCACCAGCAGCCAGGACAGGGACCTCTATGGCTACACCTTC | CATSSQDRDLYGYTF